The rows below give T cell receptor beta chains drawn from one sample of a study of T-cell memory formation after mild COVID-19. One entry per CDR3 protein, called by TCRdb with MiXCR from the 5' RACE reads. The table has 92,000 or so distinct CDR3 sequences, more than 13% seen once; the top ten hold approximately 40%. Sequencing used PBMCs or a T cell subset sorted from them (not recorded which). These receptors all come from a man between 18 and 35 years old who had mild COVID-19 (a few samples of this study predate the infection). Cell type and time point are not known. The CDR3 runs from the conserved cysteine through the conserved F or W. D genes are given only for firm matches. Rows may omit the clone size; those that give it use once, few, many or a size class.

V	D	size	J	CDR3	DNA
TRBV20-1	NA	few	TRBJ2-7	CSARVIGRTGDDGEQYF	TGCAGTGCTAGAGTAATAGGCAGAACCGGAGATGATGGCGAGCAGTACTTC
TRBV4-1	NA	few	TRBJ2-7	CASSQGLHYEQYF	TGCGCCAGCAGCCAAGGTCTACACTACGAGCAGTACTTC
TRBV4-3	NA	few	TRBJ2-7	CASSQTVTGTYEQYF	TGCGCCAGCAGCCAGACAGTGACAGGAACCTACGAGCAGTACTTC
TRBV7-3	TRBD1	few	TRBJ2-3	CASSLRDRSTDTQYF	TGTGCCAGCAGCTTAAGGGACAGGTCCACAGATACGCAGTATTTT
TRBV13	TRBD2	NA	TRBJ2-3	CASSTKRGGRGDTQYF	TGTGCCAGCAGCACAAAGCGCGGGGGACGAGGAGATACGCAGTATTTT
TRBV9	NA	many	TRBJ1-2	CASSPMNYGYTF	TGTGCCAGCAGCCCCATGAACTATGGCTACACCTTC
TRBV4-1	NA	many	TRBJ1-5	CASSQDSGRGNQPQHF	TGCGCCAGCAGCCAAGATTCGGGCAGGGGCAATCAGCCCCAGCATTTT
TRBV6-1	NA	NA	TRBJ1-2	CASSTFTGALYGYTF	TGTGCCAGCAGCACCTTCACGGGGGCTTTATATGGCTACACCTTC
TRBV4-3	NA	few	TRBJ2-1	CASSQATDYNEQFF	TGCGCCAGCAGCCAGGCAACAGACTACAATGAGCAGTTCTTC
TRBV29-1	NA	NA	TRBJ2-3	CSVEGEGRQGGSTDTQYF	TGCAGCGTGGAGGGGGAGGGCCGCCAGGGGGGGAGCACAGATACGCAGTATTTT
TRBV6-2/TRBV6-3	TRBD1	few	TRBJ2-3	CASSYTLPGTATDTQYF	TGTGCCAGCAGTTACACGCTACCCGGGACAGCGACAGATACGCAGTATTTT
TRBV7-9	NA	many	TRBJ2-3	CASSLNQVTDTQYF	TGTGCCAGCAGCTTAAACCAGGTGACAGATACGCAGTATTTT
TRBV7-9	NA	NA	TRBJ1-4	CASSSTPGHSNEKLFF	TGTGCCAGCAGCTCGACCCCGGGACACTCTAATGAAAAACTGTTTTTT
TRBV2	NA	NA	TRBJ2-2	CASSEGAYWDIGELFF	TGTGCCAGCAGTGAAGGGGCCTATTGGGATATCGGGGAGCTGTTTTTT
TRBV29-1	NA	few	TRBJ2-1	CSVKAGPYNEQFF	TGCAGCGTGAAGGCGGGGCCGTACAATGAGCAGTTCTTC
TRBV5-1	TRBD1	NA	TRBJ1-1	CASSGTGPNTEAFF	TGCGCCAGCAGCGGGACAGGGCCGAACACTGAAGCTTTCTTT
TRBV7-3	TRBD1	few	TRBJ2-2	CASRDAGTGNTGELFF	TGTGCCAGCAGGGACGCCGGGACAGGAAACACCGGGGAGCTGTTTTTT
TRBV12-3/TRBV12-4	NA	NA	TRBJ1-5	CASSLSGASNQPQHF	TGTGCCAGCAGTTTATCGGGGGCGAGCAATCAGCCCCAGCATTTT
TRBV11-2	NA	few	TRBJ2-6	CASSLSGAGANVLTF	TGTGCCAGCAGCTTATCTGGGGCAGGGGCCAACGTCCTGACTTTC
TRBV12-3/TRBV12-4	NA	few	TRBJ2-7	CASRPRDNSYEQYF	TGTGCCAGCAGGCCCCGGGACAACTCCTACGAGCAGTACTTC
TRBV5-1	NA	NA	TRBJ2-1	CASSFRYYNEQFF	TGCGCCAGCAGCTTTAGGTACTACAATGAGCAGTTCTTC
TRBV30	NA	once	TRBJ1-1	CAWATDNTEAFF	TGTGCCTGGGCGACAGATAACACTGAAGCTTTCTTT
TRBV4-2	NA	few	TRBJ2-3	CASSPLEGDDTQYF	TGTGCCAGCAGCCCCCTCGAGGGTGATGATACGCAGTATTTT
TRBV9	TRBD2	NA	TRBJ2-3	CASSVGAGAGSDTQYF	TGTGCCAGCAGCGTTGGAGCGGGGGCCGGATCGGATACGCAGTATTTT
TRBV7-8	NA	many	TRBJ1-1	CASSDTGTPNTEAFF	TGTGCCAGCAGTGATACCGGGACACCGAACACTGAAGCTTTCTTT
TRBV29-1	NA	many	TRBJ1-1	CSAEWNTEAFF	TGCAGCGCCGAATGGAACACTGAAGCTTTCTTT
TRBV5-5	TRBD1	few	TRBJ2-7	CASSKTGQYEQYF	TGTGCCAGCAGCAAGACAGGGCAGTACGAGCAGTACTTC
TRBV28	NA	few	TRBJ1-1	CASSLPVPGVAPMNTEAFF	TGTGCCAGCAGTTTACCAGTTCCCGGGGTAGCCCCTATGAACACTGAAGCTTTCTTT
TRBV12-3/TRBV12-4	TRBD2	few	TRBJ2-1	CASSLALAGGDEQFF	TGTGCCAGCAGTTTAGCACTAGCGGGTGGCGATGAGCAGTTCTTC
TRBV6-6	TRBD2	NA	TRBJ2-1	CASSAAGGPAYNEQFF	TGTGCCAGCAGTGCAGCGGGGGGGCCGGCCTACAATGAGCAGTTCTTC
TRBV7-2	NA	NA	TRBJ2-5	CASSSDQETQYF	TGTGCCAGCAGCTCCGACCAAGAGACCCAGTACTTC
TRBV2	NA	few	TRBJ2-5	CASRATTGVQETQYF	TGTGCCAGCAGAGCTACTACGGGGGTCCAAGAGACCCAGTACTTC
TRBV27	TRBD2	NA	TRBJ2-1	CASSLTSGGAPHNEQFF	TGTGCCAGCAGCCTGACTAGCGGGGGGGCTCCCCACAATGAGCAGTTCTTC
TRBV29-1	TRBD1	NA	TRBJ2-1	CSADREYNEQFF	TGCAGCGCGGACAGGGAGTACAATGAGCAGTTCTTC
TRBV6-4	NA	NA	TRBJ2-2	CASSGTAATGELFF	TGTGCCAGCAGTGGGACAGCAGCTACCGGGGAGCTGTTTTTT
TRBV21-1	NA	few	TRBJ2-4	CASRKIPQGLGTKNIQYF	TGTGCCAGCAGAAAAATCCCGCAGGGGCTCGGAACCAAAAACATTCAGTACTTC
TRBV7-9	TRBD1	NA	TRBJ1-2	CASSSGDRYGYTF	TGTGCCAGCAGCTCCGGGGACAGATATGGCTACACCTTC
TRBV5-6	TRBD1	NA	TRBJ1-5	CASSLGQGAYQPQHF	TGTGCCAGCAGCTTGGGGCAGGGGGCATATCAGCCCCAGCATTTT
TRBV7-9	TRBD1	NA	TRBJ1-2	CASSPTEDRDYGYTF	TGTGCCAGCAGCCCGACGGAGGACAGGGACTATGGCTACACCTTC
TRBV28	TRBD2	few	TRBJ2-3	CASSLSLAGSTDTQYF	TGTGCCAGCAGTTTATCCCTAGCGGGGAGCACAGATACGCAGTATTTT
TRBV7-2	NA	NA	TRBJ2-5	CASSLGVQETQYF	TGTGCCAGCAGCTTAGGGGTCCAAGAGACCCAGTACTTC
TRBV3-1	TRBD2	few	TRBJ2-1	CASRWGGNEQFF	TGTGCCAGCAGGTGGGGAGGGAATGAGCAGTTCTTC
TRBV6-5	NA	few	TRBJ1-1	CASSSRGVNTEAFF	TGTGCCAGCAGCTCCCGAGGCGTGAACACTGAAGCTTTCTTT
TRBV7-8	TRBD1	few	TRBJ2-3	CASSLVRDRGREDTQYF	TGTGCCAGCAGCTTAGTGAGGGACAGGGGGCGTGAAGATACGCAGTATTTT
TRBV6-5	NA	few	TRBJ1-1	CASSYSTENTEAFF	TGTGCCAGCAGTTACTCGACAGAAAACACTGAAGCTTTCTTT
TRBV7-8	NA	NA	TRBJ1-5	CASSLGLRISNQPQHF	TGTGCCAGCAGCCTCGGACTCCGGATTAGCAATCAGCCCCAGCATTTT
TRBV6-6	NA	few	TRBJ1-6	CASSSRDWRFPTRNNSPLHF	TGTGCCAGCAGTTCCCGAGATTGGAGATTCCCAACTAGGAATAATTCACCCCTCCACTTT
TRBV7-8	NA	few	TRBJ1-5	CASSLVWPSRSQPQHF	TGTGCCAGCAGCTTAGTATGGCCTTCTAGAAGTCAGCCCCAGCATTTT
TRBV6-5	TRBD1	NA	TRBJ1-1	CASSPDRVWAFF	TGTGCCAGCAGCCCGGACAGGGTTTGGGCTTTCTTT
TRBV12-3/TRBV12-4	NA	NA	TRBJ1-2	CASSLGPQGWNYGYTF	TGTGCCAGCAGCCTTGGGCCACAAGGTTGGAACTATGGCTACACCTTC
TRBV2	NA	few	TRBJ2-7	CASSGHPYEQYF	TGTGCCAGCAGTGGACATCCCTACGAGCAGTACTTC
TRBV5-1	NA	many	TRBJ2-5	CASSLQALEKTQYF	TGCGCCAGCAGCTTGCAGGCCTTGGAAAAGACCCAGTACTTC
TRBV6-2/TRBV6-3	TRBD1	NA	TRBJ2-7	CASRRTGGGYEQYF	TGTGCCAGCAGGAGGACAGGGGGTGGATACGAGCAGTACTTC
TRBV6-5	NA	NA	TRBJ1-3	CASSQVLGDSGNTIYF	TGTGCCAGCAGTCAAGTCCTAGGTGACTCTGGAAACACCATATATTTT